The 26 T cell receptor beta chains below all came from one sample that was sequenced in a study of OX40 agonist ivuxolimab in advanced cancers. The library came from the immunoSEQ multiplex PCR assay. TCRdb re-hosts the immuneACCESS table, in-frame sequences only. Its copies lack some clones; in the studies checked, an unresolved V gene accounts for under half of them, and the cause for the rest is not known. This sample has 79,000 or so clones in its table, and approximately 85% of those were observed once. Under 0.75% of the sample goes to the ten largest clones. The specimen comprised CD4+ or CD8+ T cells sorted from blood, sampled in a trial of the OX40 agonist ivuxolimab. The receptors here all came from an adult with an advanced solid tumor such as melanoma, head and neck, liver or kidney cancer.

V and J are TRBV4-1 and TRBJ1-5, with TRBD1 matching over 7 bases. This CDR3 has 17 amino acids. V was pared by 5 bases and J by 4 bases, with 14 bases of the junction left unmatched. The V gene's germline CDR1 is MGHRA and CDR2 YSYEKL. The CDR3: CASSNPTGRRGNQPQHF. The CDR3 nucleotides read TGCGCCAGCAGCAATCCGACAGGGCGAAGAGGAAATCAGCCCCAGCATTTT.

Comments on this clone: An end of the junction does not agree with germline; a read error may underlie this. This rearrangement joins TRBV30 to TRBJ2-7; D could derive from TRBD1 or TRBD2 (6 bases each). The CDR3 totals 14 residues. The germline V gene encodes CDR1 GTSNPN and CDR2 SVGIG (reference sequence). Written as DNA, the CDR3 is TGTGCCCGGAGGGCCGGGACAAATACCTACGAGCAGTACTTC. The encoded protein is CARRAGTNTYEQYF.

V and J are TRBV25-1 and TRBJ1-2; D call uncertain. This CDR3 comprises 12 residues. Trimming pared 2 bases from V and 8 bases from J, leaving 9 bases between. Per the germline V gene, CDR1 is MGHDK and CDR2 is SYGVNS. This CDR3 is CASSEPGWGYTF. CDR3 bases: TGTGCCAGCAGTGAACCGGGATGGGGCTACACCTTC.

The genes are TRBV18 and TRBJ1-3; TRBD1 is a possible D gene (6 bases). V was trimmed by 2 bases and J by 1 base, leaving 12 bases between them. The CDR3 runs 16 residues. Germline assignment: CDR1 KGHSH and CDR2 LQKENI. Here the CDR3 reads CASSPEQGASGNTIYF. The DNA for the CDR3 is TGTGCCAGCTCACCAGAACAGGGAGCGTCTGGAAACACCATATATTTT.

V usage is TRBV19 and J usage is TRBJ1-6; tentatively, D is TRBD1 (5 bases). V lost 2 bases, J lost 6 bases, and 8 bases lay in between. CDR3 length: 14 amino acids. Per the germline V gene, CDR1 is LNHDA and CDR2 is SQIVND (reference sequence). The CDR3 region has the DNA TGTGCCAGTAGTATACAGGGCGGTAATTCACCCCTCCACTTT. Translation: CASSIQGGNSPLHF.

This chain connects TRBV7-2 to TRBJ2-3; D gene unclear. The V gene's germline CDR1 is SGHTA and CDR2 FQGNSA. CDR3 length: 16 residues. V was shortened by 1 base and J by 2 bases, with 13 bases between the two germline ends. DNA of the CDR3: TGTGCCAGCAGCTTAGATAGTACAGAGCACACAGATACGCAGTATTTT. This translates into CASSLDSTEHTDTQYF.

The sample holds a few counts of this clone. The chain has TRBV9 and TRBJ1-1; D gene ambiguous. The CDR3 runs 16 residues. Germline V gene sequence: CDR1 SGDLS, CDR2 YYNGEE. The germline V and J ends were trimmed by 2 bases and 1 base, with 15 bases remaining between them. Written as DNA, the CDR3 is TGTGCCAGCAGCGTCACCCTAGGACCGAAGAACACTGAAGCTTTCTTT. This translates into CASSVTLGPKNTEAFF.

This clone counts as medium-sized. The genes are TRBV29-1 and TRBJ1-2, with 10 positions matching TRBD1. The J segment lost 8 bases and the V segment lost 7 bases, leaving 13 bases of the junction unmatched. The CDR3 totals 14 residues. Germline values: CDR1 SQVTM, CDR2 ANQGSEA. The CDR3 nucleotides are TGCAGCGCGCCTGGACAGGGGGAAGGGAGGGGCTACACCTTC. The encoded protein is CSAPGQGEGRGYTF.

The rearrangement uses TRBV7-8 and TRBJ1-5; maybe TRBD1 (6 bases). Germline V gene data show CDR1 as SGHVS and CDR2 as FQNEAQ. With 2 bases removed from V and 7 bases from J, the gap between germline ends came to 12 bases. The CDR3 sequence is 14 residues long. For the CDR3, the DNA is TGTGCCAGCAGCTTACTACAGGGAGAACAGCCCCAGCATTTT. It specifies CASSLLQGEQPQHF.

V is TRBV30 and J is TRBJ1-2, with D possibly being TRBD1 (5 bases). Per the germline V gene, CDR1 is GTSNPN and CDR2 is SVGIG (reference sequence). This CDR3 region has 13 residues. The V gene lost 4 bases and the J gene lost 14 bases, with 23 bases spanning the gap. The CDR3 protein is CAWNLNRDGADTF. CDR3 in DNA: TGTGCCTGGAACCTAAATCGGGACGGAGCTGATACCTTC.

The chain has TRBV9 and TRBJ2-3; TRBD2 agrees at 10 bases. Germline CDR1 and CDR2: SGDLS and YYNGEE. There are 16 residues in the CDR3. J gave up 0 bases and V 3 bases, and 4 bases lay outside the gene matches. CDR3 coding DNA: TGTGCCAGCAGCGGATCTAGCGGGGGAAGCACAGATACGCAGTATTTT. Its translation is CASSGSSGGSTDTQYF.

The rearrangement links TRBV6-5 to TRBJ2-2; 8 bases line up with TRBD1. V was pared by 6 bases and J by 1 base, with 4 bases of the junction left unmatched. Germline V gene data show CDR1 as MNHEY and CDR2 as SVGAGI. The CDR3 is made up of 15 amino acids. CDR3 nucleotides: TGTGCCAGCAGAAAAGGACAGGGGAACACCGGGGAGCTGTTTTTT. Its translation is CASRKGQGNTGELFF.

This rearrangement joins TRBV30 to TRBJ1-1, with D possibly matching TRBD1 (5 bases). Germline-derived CDR1 and CDR2 are GTSNPN and SVGIG (reference sequence). V lost 1 base to trimming and J lost 7 bases, with 13 bases between them. The CDR3 runs to 13 residues. The CDR3 region is CAWSAGQRHEAFF. The CDR3 DNA reads as TGTGCCTGGAGTGCGGGGCAGAGACATGAAGCTTTCTTT.

The genes are TRBV27 and TRBJ2-1, with 14 bases fitting TRBD2. The length of the CDR3 is 15 residues. Germline V gives CDR1 MNHEY, CDR2 SMNVEV (reference sequence). J lost 7 bases, V lost 6 bases, and 5 bases had no gene match. The CDR3 DNA is TGTGCCAGCAGGGCTGGGACTAGCGGGGGAAATGAGCAGTTCTTC. This encodes CASRAGTSGGNEQFF.

This chain connects TRBV7-6 to TRBJ2-3, with 9 bases lining up with TRBD1. This CDR3 spans 15 amino acids. Germline CDR1 and CDR2: SGHVS and FNYEAQ. Trimming at V came to 3 bases and at J to 4 bases, leaving 5 bases not matched to a gene. CDR3 region: CASSLGGQGADTQYF. The CDR3 nucleotides read TGTGCCAGCAGCTTGGGGGGACAGGGTGCAGATACGCAGTATTTT.

The chain's CDR3 is CASSLSPQYTGELFF. CDR3 bases: TGTGCCAGCAGCTTATCCCCCCAGTACACCGGGGAGCTGTTTTTT. The chain has TRBV11-2 and TRBJ2-2; D is uncertain. V was shortened by 2 bases and J by 3 bases, with 10 bases between the two germline ends. The germline V gene has CDR1 SGHAT and CDR2 FQNNGV. This CDR3 comprises 15 residues.

Here the CDR3 reads CSVRQGANGGYTF. DNA for the CDR3: TGCAGCGTCAGACAGGGGGCGAACGGAGGCTACACCTTC. The V gene is TRBV29-1, the J gene TRBJ1-2; 10 bases agree with TRBD1. Trimming removed 6 bases from V and 8 bases from J; junction bases left unmatched: 9. Germline CDR1 reads SQVTM; CDR2 reads ANQGSEA. The CDR3 has 13 amino acids. Full variable domain (missing parts from reference TRBV29-1 and TRBJ1-2): SAVISQKPSRDICQRGTSLTIQCQVDSQVTMMFWYRQQPGQSLTLIATANQGSEATYESGFVIDKFPISRPNLTFSTLTVSNMSPEDSSIYLCSVRQGANGGYTFGSGTRLTVV.

The chain's CDR3 is CASSLDDRDVYEQYF. The CDR3 nucleotides read TGTGCCAGCAGCTTGGATGACAGGGACGTCTACGAGCAGTACTTC. The chain has TRBV5-4 and TRBJ2-7, with 7 positions matching TRBD1. Germline loops: CDR1 SGHNT, CDR2 YYREEE (reference sequence). CDR3 length: 15 residues. With V trimmed by 0 bases and J by 3 bases, 6 bases remained unmatched. Full variable domain (outside the CDR3, taken from reference TRBV5-4 and TRBJ2-7): ETGVTQSPTHLIKTRGQQVTLRCSSQSGHNTVSWYQQALGQGPQFIFQYYREEENGRGNFPPRFSGLQFPNYSSELNVNALELDDSALYLCASSLDDRDVYEQYFGPGTRLTVT.

This chain links TRBV19 with TRBJ1-1; D possibly corresponds to TRBD1 (5 bases). The CDR3 runs 15 residues. Germline V lookup: CDR1 LNHDA, CDR2 SQIVND (reference sequence). Trimming took 4 bases from V and 1 from J, leaving 13 bases between them. The CDR3 sequence: CASSNRGLGNTEAFF. The DNA for the CDR3 is TGTGCCAGTAGTAATCGGGGCCTTGGGAACACTGAAGCTTTCTTT.

The rearrangement joins TRBV4-1 to TRBJ2-1; 9 bases agree with TRBD2. V lost 3 bases and J lost 1; bases outside the gene matches: 10. Germline CDR1 is MGHRA and CDR2 is YSYEKL. CDR3 size: 18 residues. The CDR3 spells CASSQGLAWGRSYNEQFF. The CDR3 bases are TGCGCCAGCAGCCAGGGACTAGCTTGGGGTCGATCCTACAATGAGCAGTTCTTC.

In this sample, this clone turned up once. The CDR3 DNA reads TGTGCCAGCAGCAGTAGACTAGCGGGGGAGCGGGGCACCGGGGAGCTGTTTTTT. Encoded protein: CASSSRLAGERGTGELFF. The rearrangement uses TRBV7-8 and TRBJ2-2; 12 bases fit TRBD2. The ends lost 5 bases at V and 4 bases at J; junction bases unmatched: 11. The CDR3 sequence is 18 residues long. Germline V gene data show CDR1 as SGHVS and CDR2 as FQNEAQ.

This clone was observed a single time. The chain is built from TRBV5-5 and TRBJ1-5, with D uncertain. The V and J ends lost 0 bases and 2 bases respectively, with 9 bases between them. The CDR3 contains 15 residues. Germline assignment: CDR1 SGHKS and CDR2 YYEKEE (reference sequence). CDR3: CASSLELPRNQPQHF. The CDR3 DNA sequence: TGTGCCAGCAGCTTGGAGTTGCCACGCAATCAGCCCCAGCATTTT.

V and J are TRBV6-5 and TRBJ2-2, with 7 bases fitting TRBD1. Germline loops: CDR1 MNHEY, CDR2 SVGAGI. CDR3 length: 14 residues. The ends lost 6 bases at V and 6 bases at J; junction bases unmatched: 7. In nucleotides, the CDR3 is TGTGCCAGCAGGCAACAGGGGAGCCCCGGGGAGCTGTTTTTT. It yields the protein CASRQQGSPGELFF.

The gene calls are TRBV11-1 and TRBJ1-6; D gene uncertain. There are 14 residues in the CDR3. Trimming took 0 bases from V and 9 from J, leaving 9 bases between them. Germline CDR1 reads SGHAT; CDR2 reads FQDESV (reference sequence). For the CDR3, the DNA is TGTGCCAGCAGCTTAGCCGGCAGAAGTTCACCCCTCCACTTT. Translation: CASSLAGRSSPLHF.

This chain connects TRBV5-1 to TRBJ2-7; 9 bases agree with TRBD1. CDR1 is SGHRS, CDR2 YFSETQ, per germline. J gave up 6 bases and V 2 bases, and 9 bases lay outside the gene matches. The CDR3 extends over 15 amino acids. As DNA, the CDR3 is TGCGCCAGCAGCTTACAGGGGGCATTGTTATCCGAGCAGTACTTC. Its translation: CASSLQGALLSEQYF.

This clone appeared once. J is TRBJ2-5 and V is TRBV6-5; the D gene is possibly TRBD1 (6 bases). This CDR3 spans 14 amino acids. The V gene's germline CDR1 is MNHEY and CDR2 SVGAGI. V was trimmed by 7 bases and J by 5 bases, leaving 17 bases between them. The CDR3 loop is CASTLSGGGETQYF. CDR3 in DNA: TGTGCCAGCACCCTAAGTGGGGGCGGGGAGACCCAGTACTTC.